These T cell receptor beta chains were read from a single sample in a study of cytomegalovirus exposure and HLA in healthy donors. Only in-frame clones appear in the TCRdb table, and some are missing; sequencing was by immunoSEQ multiplex PCR. This table has about 110,000 clones, 75% appearing once. Sequencing was performed on PBMCs. These receptors all stem from a male donor in good health and CMV-seropositive. Both conserved end residues are part of each CDR3. Each record gives: clone size, V gene, D gene, J gene, CDR3 DNA, CDR3 protein. The D gene is left open where the match is weak. Clone size, where shown, is once, few, many, or a class for clones that have expanded.

-,TRBV2,TRBD1,TRBJ1-5,TGTGCCAGCAGTGCGGACAGGGGAGGTTCCCAGCCCCAGCATTTT,CASSADRGGSQPQHF
-,TRBV9,-,TRBJ1-5,TGTGCCAGCAGCGTAGCGGGGGATAGCAATCAGCCCCAGCATTTT,CASSVAGDSNQPQHF
once,TRBV6-5,-,TRBJ1-2,TGTGCCAGCAGTTACTCCCAGGGCAGAAACTATGGCTACACCTTC,CASSYSQGRNYGYTF
-,TRBV25-1,TRBD2,TRBJ2-1,TGTGCCAGCAGCCAGACTAGCGGGAGGGCCTCATCCAATGAGCAGTTCTTC,CASSQTSGRASSNEQFF
few,TRBV10-3,-,TRBJ1-4,TGTGCCATCAAGGGGGAGGGAGAACTGTTTTTT,CAIKGEGELFF
few,TRBV2,-,TRBJ1-1,TGTGCCAGCAGTGAACAGGGTACAGGGATGGCTTTCTTT,CASSEQGTGMAFF
-,TRBV5-1,TRBD1,TRBJ1-1,TGCGCCAGCAGCTTCCGCTACAGGGGGATGAACACTGAAGCTTTCTTT,CASSFRYRGMNTEAFF
-,TRBV15,-,TRBJ2-7,TGTGCCACCAGCCCTACGCAGGGGTGGGCCTACGAGCAGTACTTC,CATSPTQGWAYEQYF
-,TRBV25-1,TRBD2,TRBJ2-3,TGTGCCAGCAGGGTAGCGGGAGGATCCACAGATACGCAGTATTTT,CASRVAGGSTDTQYF
-,TRBV7-2,TRBD2,TRBJ2-7,TGTGCCAGCCTGTACGGGACTAGCGGAACCTACGAGCAGTACTTC,CASLYGTSGTYEQYF
-,TRBV28,-,TRBJ2-5,TGTGCCAGCAGTTTATTCGCCAGGGAGGAAGAGACCCAGTACTTC,CASSLFAREEETQYF
-,TRBV5-1,TRBD2,TRBJ2-5,TGCGCCAGTAGGATGGGAGGGACTCAAGAGACCCAGTACTTC,CASRMGGTQETQYF
-,TRBV14,TRBD1,TRBJ1-1,TGTGCCAGCAGCCCGACAGGGACGGACACTGAAGCTTTCTTT,CASSPTGTDTEAFF
-,TRBV6-6,-,TRBJ2-1,TGTGCCAGCAGTTGGAATGGGGACATCTCCTACAATGAGCAGTTCTTC,CASSWNGDISYNEQFF
-,TRBV7-6,-,TRBJ1-6,TGTGCCAGCAGCTTGTCTGATTCACCCCTCCACTTT,CASSLSDSPLHF
-,TRBV29-1,TRBD1,TRBJ1-1,TGCAGCGTACAGGGGCGCATGAACACTGAAGCTTTCTTT,CSVQGRMNTEAFF
few,TRBV18,-,TRBJ2-2,TGTGCCAGCTCACCAGATTATGGGAGCCCCGGGGAGCTGTTTTTT,CASSPDYGSPGELFF
-,TRBV4-2,TRBD2,TRBJ2-3,TGTGCCAGCAGCCAAGATAAAGCGGGGGGGCCGGATACGCAGTATTTT,CASSQDKAGGPDTQYF
once,TRBV2,TRBD1,TRBJ1-2,TGTGCCAGCGGGACAGGGGGCGGGGATGGCTACACCTTC,CASGTGGGDGYTF